Sequencing of this T cell receptor beta chain was carried out in a study of regulatory T cells in long-lasting Graves disease. Overall study context: For under 3 months, newly diagnosed Graves' patients had been taking antithyroid drugs.

The CDR3 consists of 15 residues. Germline CDR1 and CDR2: DFQATT and SNEGSKA (reference sequence). Trimming stripped 6 bases from V and 0 bases from J, with 14 bases between. Time point of the sample: newly diagnosed GD, antithyroid drugs for less than 3 months. Extracted PBMC RNA gave rise to the TCR library. Arm-PCR of CDR3 regions and iRepertoire HTBI primers were the basis on which TCR beta libraries were built. TCRdb redid the calling of the multiplex PCR reads with MiXCR, one entry per CDR3 protein. Here the sample spans 540,000 or so distinct CDR3 sequences, roughly 12% being singletons. Study conclusions and caveats: Persistent patients had more shared public clonotypes (2,741) than new patients (roughly 900).

As to this clonotype: Its antigen is undetermined.

The sample also formed part of further work on T cells in Graves' hyperthyroidism and ophthalmopathy.

The specimen was peripheral blood mononuclear cells (PBMCs), collected at new diagnosis, from a patient treated with antithyroid drugs. The chain links TRBV20-1 to TRBJ2-2; possible D gene TRBD1, 6 bases. The TCR originated in a man aged 25 to 40 with Graves disease. The CDR3 region has the DNA TGCAGTGCAACCGGGACAACTGCGAACACCGGGGAGCTGTTTTTT. The encoded protein is CSATGTTANTGELFF.